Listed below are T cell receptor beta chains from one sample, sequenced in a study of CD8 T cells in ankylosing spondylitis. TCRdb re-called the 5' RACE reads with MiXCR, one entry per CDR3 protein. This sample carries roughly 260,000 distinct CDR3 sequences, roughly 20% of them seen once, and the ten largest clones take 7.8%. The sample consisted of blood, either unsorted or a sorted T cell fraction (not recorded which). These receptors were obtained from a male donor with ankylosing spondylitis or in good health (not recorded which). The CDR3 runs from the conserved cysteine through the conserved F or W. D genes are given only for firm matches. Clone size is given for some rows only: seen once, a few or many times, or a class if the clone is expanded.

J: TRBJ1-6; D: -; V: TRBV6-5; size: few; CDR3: CASSSPGYSPLHF; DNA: TGTGCCAGCAGTTCGCCAGGGTACTCACCCCTCCACTTT
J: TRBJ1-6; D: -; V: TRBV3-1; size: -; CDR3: CASRLGQNSPLHF; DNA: TGTGCCAGCAGACTAGGACAGAATTCACCCCTCCACTTT
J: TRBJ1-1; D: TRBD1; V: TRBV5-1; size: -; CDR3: CASQGTGGMNTEAFF; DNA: TGCGCCAGCCAGGGGACAGGGGGGATGAACACTGAAGCTTTCTTT
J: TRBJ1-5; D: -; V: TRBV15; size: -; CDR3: CATSRVRGGGSNQPQHF; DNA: TGTGCCACCAGCAGAGTGCGGGGGGGCGGGAGCAATCAGCCCCAGCATTTT
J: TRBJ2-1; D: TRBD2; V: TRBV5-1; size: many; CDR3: CASSLTSGGALNEQFF; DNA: TGCGCCAGCAGCTTGACTAGCGGGGGGGCCCTCAATGAGCAGTTCTTC
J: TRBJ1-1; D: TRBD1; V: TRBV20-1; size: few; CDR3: CSAPGWTGNTEAFF; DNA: TGCAGTGCCCCAGGTTGGACAGGGAACACTGAAGCTTTCTTT
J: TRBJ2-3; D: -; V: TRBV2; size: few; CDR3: CATPAGTFSGDTQYF; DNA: TGTGCCACCCCGGCCGGGACGTTTTCGGGAGATACGCAGTATTTT
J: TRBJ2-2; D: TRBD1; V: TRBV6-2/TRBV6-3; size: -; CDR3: CASSAQGASTGELFF; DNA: TGTGCCAGCAGTGCCCAGGGGGCTAGCACCGGGGAGCTGTTTTTT
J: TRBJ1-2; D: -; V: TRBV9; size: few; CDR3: CASSAGRSGYTF; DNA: TGTGCCAGCAGCGCCGGGAGGTCTGGCTACACCTTC
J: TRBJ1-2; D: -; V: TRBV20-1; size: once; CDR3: CSARGTDYGYTF; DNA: TGCAGTGCTAGGGGGACCGACTATGGCTACACCTTC
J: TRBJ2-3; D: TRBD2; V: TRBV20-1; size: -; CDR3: CSASKRASGGTTDTQYF; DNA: TGCAGTGCCTCGAAGCGGGCTAGCGGGGGGACCACAGATACGCAGTATTTT
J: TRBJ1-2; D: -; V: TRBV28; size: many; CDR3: CASGTGNNRYTF; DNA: TGTGCCAGCGGGACGGGCAATAATCGCTACACCTTC
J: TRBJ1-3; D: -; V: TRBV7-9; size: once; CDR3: CASRSGGVSGNTIYF; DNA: TGTGCCAGCAGGAGCGGCGGCGTCTCTGGAAACACCATATATTTT
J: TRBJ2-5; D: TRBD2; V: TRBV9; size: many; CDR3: CASSPGLAEETQYF; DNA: TGTGCCAGCAGCCCGGGACTAGCAGAAGAGACCCAGTACTTC
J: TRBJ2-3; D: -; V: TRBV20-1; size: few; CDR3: CSATRPHTDTQYF; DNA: TGCAGTGCAACTAGGCCCCACACAGATACGCAGTATTTT
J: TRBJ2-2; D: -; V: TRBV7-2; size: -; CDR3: CASSLGSFSNTGELFF; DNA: TGTGCCAGCAGCTTAGGGTCATTTTCCAACACCGGGGAGCTGTTTTTT
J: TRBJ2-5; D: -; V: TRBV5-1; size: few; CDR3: CASSATDRVPETQYF; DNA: TGCGCCAGCAGCGCGACCGATAGGGTCCCAGAGACCCAGTACTTC
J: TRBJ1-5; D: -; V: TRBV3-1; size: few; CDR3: CASSDLPNSNQPQHF; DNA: TGTGCCAGCAGCGACCTACCCAATAGCAATCAGCCCCAGCATTTT
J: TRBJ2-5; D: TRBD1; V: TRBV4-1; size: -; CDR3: CASSNAMDRVVGATQYF; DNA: TGCGCTAGCAGCAATGCCATGGACAGGGTGGTAGGAGCGACCCAGTACTTC
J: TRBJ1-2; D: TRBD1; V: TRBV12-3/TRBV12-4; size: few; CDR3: CASSFFGQGVRGYTF; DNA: TGTGCCAGCAGTTTTTTCGGACAGGGGGTTCGAGGCTACACCTTC
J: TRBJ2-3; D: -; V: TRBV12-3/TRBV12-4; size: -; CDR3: CASNLGDTQYF; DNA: TGTGCCAGCAACCTGGGGGATACGCAGTATTTT
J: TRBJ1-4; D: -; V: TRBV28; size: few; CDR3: CASSPTAGILFF; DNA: TGTGCCAGCAGTCCAACTGCGGGGATTCTGTTTTTT
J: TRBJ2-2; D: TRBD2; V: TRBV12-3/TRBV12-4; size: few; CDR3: CASAPSGAANTGELFF; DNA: TGTGCCAGCGCACCTAGCGGGGCAGCGAACACCGGGGAGCTGTTTTTT
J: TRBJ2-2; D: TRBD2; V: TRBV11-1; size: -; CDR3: CASSRTSTENTGELFF; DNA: TGTGCCAGCAGCAGGACTAGCACCGAAAACACCGGGGAGCTGTTTTTT
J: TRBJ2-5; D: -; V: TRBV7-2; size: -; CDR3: CASSPNPDRETQYF; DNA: TGTGCCAGCAGCCCTAACCCGGACCGAGAGACCCAGTACTTC
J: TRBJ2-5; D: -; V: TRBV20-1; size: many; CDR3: CSAREETQYF; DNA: TGCAGTGCTAGGGAGGAGACCCAGTACTTC
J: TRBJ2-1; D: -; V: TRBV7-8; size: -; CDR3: CASSFKRGTQFF; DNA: TGTGCCAGCAGCTTCAAAAGAGGTACGCAGTTCTTC
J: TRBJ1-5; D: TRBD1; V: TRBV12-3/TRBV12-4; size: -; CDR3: CASSLGDRNNQPQHF; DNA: TGTGCCAGCAGTTTAGGGGACAGAAACAATCAGCCCCAGCATTTT
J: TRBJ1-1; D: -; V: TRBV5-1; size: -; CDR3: CASSLPGPMNTEAFF; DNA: TGCGCCAGCAGCTTGCCAGGACCCATGAACACTGAAGCTTTCTTT
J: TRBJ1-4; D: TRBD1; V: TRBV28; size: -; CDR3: CASSETGTGRNEKLFF; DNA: TGTGCCAGCAGCGAAACCGGGACAGGGCGTAATGAAAAACTGTTTTTT
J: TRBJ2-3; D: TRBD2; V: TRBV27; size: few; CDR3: CASSLFSAGGTDTQYF; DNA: TGTGCCAGCAGTTTATTCTCAGCGGGAGGCACAGATACGCAGTATTTT
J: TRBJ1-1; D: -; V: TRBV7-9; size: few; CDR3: CASGSVILNTEAFF; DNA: TGTGCCAGCGGGTCCGTAATTCTGAACACTGAAGCTTTCTTT
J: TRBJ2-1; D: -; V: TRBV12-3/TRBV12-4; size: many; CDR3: CASSPPPYNEQFF; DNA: TGTGCCAGCAGTCCCCCCCCTTACAATGAGCAGTTCTTC
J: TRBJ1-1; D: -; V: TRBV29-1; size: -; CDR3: CSVGRSGGF; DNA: TGCAGCGTTGGCAGATCGGGCGGCTTT
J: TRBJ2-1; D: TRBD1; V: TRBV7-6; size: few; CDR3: CASSRSDRADNEQFF; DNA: TGTGCCAGCAGCCGATCGGACAGGGCGGACAATGAGCAGTTCTTC
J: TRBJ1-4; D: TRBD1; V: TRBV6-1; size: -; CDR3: CASRRPGQGEKLFF; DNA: TGTGCCAGCAGGCGACCGGGACAGGGGGAAAAACTGTTTTTT
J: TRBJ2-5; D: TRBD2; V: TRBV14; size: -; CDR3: CASSQEARLAGTGETQYF; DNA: TGTGCCAGCAGCCAAGAAGCCCGACTAGCGGGAACGGGAGAGACCCAGTACTTC
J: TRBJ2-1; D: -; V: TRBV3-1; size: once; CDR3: CASSQTNNEQFF; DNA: TGTGCCAGCAGCCAAACAAACAATGAGCAGTTCTTC
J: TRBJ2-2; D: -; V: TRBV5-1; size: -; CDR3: CASSLAAGTGELFF; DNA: TGCGCCAGCAGCTTGGCCGCAGGGACCGGGGAGCTGTTTTTT
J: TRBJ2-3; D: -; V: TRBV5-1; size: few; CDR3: CASRGQEEGTQYF; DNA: TGCGCCAGCAGAGGACAGGAGGAGGGTACGCAGTATTTT
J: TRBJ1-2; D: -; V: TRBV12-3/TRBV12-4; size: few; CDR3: CASSHSQGDYGYTF; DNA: TGTGCCAGCAGTCATTCACAGGGCGACTATGGCTACACCTTC
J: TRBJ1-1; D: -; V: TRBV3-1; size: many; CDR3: CASRGMNTEAFF; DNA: TGTGCCAGCAGGGGGATGAACACTGAAGCTTTCTTT
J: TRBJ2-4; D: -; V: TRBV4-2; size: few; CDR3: CASSQLGNIQYF; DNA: TGTGCCAGCAGCCAACTGGGGAACATTCAGTACTTC
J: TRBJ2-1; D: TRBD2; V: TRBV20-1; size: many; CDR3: CSAQLAGGPSYNEQFF; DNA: TGCAGTGCTCAGCTAGCGGGAGGACCCTCCTACAATGAGCAGTTCTTC
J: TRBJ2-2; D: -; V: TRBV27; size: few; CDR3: CASSITANTGELFF; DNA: TGTGCCAGCAGTATCACAGCGAACACCGGGGAGCTGTTTTTT
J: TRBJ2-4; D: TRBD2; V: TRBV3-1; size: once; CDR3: CASSQVAGRFAKNIQYF; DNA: TGTGCCAGCAGCCAAGTAGCGGGGAGATTCGCCAAAAACATTCAGTACTTC
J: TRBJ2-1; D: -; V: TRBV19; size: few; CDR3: CASSTSLVQLNNEQFF; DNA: TGTGCCAGTAGTACTTCACTAGTTCAATTGAACAATGAGCAGTTCTTC
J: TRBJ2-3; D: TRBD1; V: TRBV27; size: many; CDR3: CASSPTGVVRTQYF; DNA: TGTGCCAGCAGTCCAACAGGGGTGGTGCGTACGCAGTATTTT
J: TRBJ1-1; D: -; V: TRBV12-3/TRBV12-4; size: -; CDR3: CASSPERDTEAFF; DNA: TGTGCCAGCAGTCCCGAGCGGGACACTGAAGCTTTCTTT
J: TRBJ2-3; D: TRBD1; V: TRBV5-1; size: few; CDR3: CASSLLRTGGANLGGDTQYF; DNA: TGCGCCAGCAGCTTGCTCAGGACAGGGGGCGCTAATCTAGGTGGAGATACGCAGTATTTT
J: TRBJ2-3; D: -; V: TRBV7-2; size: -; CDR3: CASSQVDEEGGTDTQYF; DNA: TGTGCCAGCAGCCAAGTGGACGAGGAGGGTGGTACAGATACGCAGTATTTT
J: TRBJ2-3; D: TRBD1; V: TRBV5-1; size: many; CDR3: CASRFQGADTQYF; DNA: TGCGCCAGCAGGTTTCAGGGGGCAGATACGCAGTATTTT
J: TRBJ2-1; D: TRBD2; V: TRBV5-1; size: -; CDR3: CASSLPGTSGFHEQFF; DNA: TGCGCCAGCAGTTTACCCGGGACTAGCGGTTTCCATGAGCAGTTCTTC